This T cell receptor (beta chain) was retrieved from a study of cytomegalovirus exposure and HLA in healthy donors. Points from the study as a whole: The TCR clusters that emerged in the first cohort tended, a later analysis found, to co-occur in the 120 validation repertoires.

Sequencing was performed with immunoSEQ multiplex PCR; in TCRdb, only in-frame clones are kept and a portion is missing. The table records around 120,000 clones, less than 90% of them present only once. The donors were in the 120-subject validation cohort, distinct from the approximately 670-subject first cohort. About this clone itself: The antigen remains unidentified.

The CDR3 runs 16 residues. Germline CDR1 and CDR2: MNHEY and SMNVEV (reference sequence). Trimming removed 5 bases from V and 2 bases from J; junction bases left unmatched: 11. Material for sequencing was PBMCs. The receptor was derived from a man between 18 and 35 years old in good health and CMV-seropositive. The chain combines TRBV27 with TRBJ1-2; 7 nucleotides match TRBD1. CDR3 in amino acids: CASSTASGTANYGYTF. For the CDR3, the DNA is TGTGCCAGCAGTACTGCCTCCGGGACAGCCAACTATGGCTACACCTTC.